These T cell receptor beta chains were read from a single sample in a study of cytomegalovirus exposure and HLA in healthy donors. Profiling relied on immunoSEQ multiplex PCR, and the TCRdb table lists in-frame clones only, not all of them. The sample lists roughly 140,000 clones, 64% occurring once. Sequenced input: PBMCs. The receptors stem from a woman aged 25 to 45 in good health and CMV-seropositive. CDR3s include the opening cysteine and the closing phenylalanine or tryptophan. A D gene is named only where the DNA matches it firmly. Size is stated for part of the rows, as once, few or many counts, or as a class when the clone is expanded.

DNA	CDR3	size	D	V	J
TGCGCCAGCAGCTTGGACAGGGACTATGGCTACACCTTC	CASSLDRDYGYTF	once	.	TRBV5-1	TRBJ1-2
TGTGCCAGCAGCAACACAGGGGTTGGCTACACCTTC	CASSNTGVGYTF	.	TRBD1	TRBV7-8	TRBJ1-2
TGTGCCAGCAGCCAAGCGCCCGAAGATACGCAGTATTTT	CASSQAPEDTQYF	few	.	TRBV6-4	TRBJ2-3
TGCAGCGTTGAACGACAGGGACGTGGTTGGGCCTACAATGAGCAGTTCTTC	CSVERQGRGWAYNEQFF	.	TRBD1	TRBV29-1	TRBJ2-1
TGTGCCAGCAGACCCGGGAGCGGATTTCGCAATGAGCAGTTCTTC	CASRPGSGFRNEQFF	.	.	TRBV27	TRBJ2-1
TGTGCCAGCAGCTTAGCCTCAGCCTACGAGCAGTACTTC	CASSLASAYEQYF	.	.	TRBV11-2	TRBJ2-7
TGTGCCAGCAGTGAGGGGTGGGGAGATATCTCTGGAAACACCATATATTTT	CASSEGWGDISGNTIYF	.	.	TRBV6-1	TRBJ1-3
TGCGCCAGCAGCCGTCTCGGCTACGAGCAGTACTTC	CASSRLGYEQYF	.	.	TRBV5-1	TRBJ2-7
TGCAGCGTTGGGCCTAGCACGGAGACCCAGTACTTC	CSVGPSTETQYF	few	.	TRBV29-1	TRBJ2-5
TGTGCCAGCTCACCACCGGGCTGGATTACGGATGAGCAGTTCTTC	CASSPPGWITDEQFF	few	.	TRBV18	TRBJ2-1
TGTGCCAGCAGTTACTCGCTCCCCCCGCGGGGCTACACCTTC	CASSYSLPPRGYTF	.	.	TRBV6-5	TRBJ1-2
TGTGCCAGCAGCGTAGCGACTAGCGGGGGGGACGCAGATACGCAGTATTTT	CASSVATSGGDADTQYF	.	TRBD2	TRBV9	TRBJ2-3
TGTGCCAGCAGCTTAGACGTTGAGACTGAAGCTTTCTTT	CASSLDVETEAFF	.	.	TRBV11-3	TRBJ1-1
TGCAGCGTTGAGGGGGCGAACACTGAAGCTTTCTTT	CSVEGANTEAFF	few	.	TRBV29-1	TRBJ1-1
TGTGCCAGCAGCCTCGGACAGAACACTGAAGCTTTCTTT	CASSLGQNTEAFF	few	.	TRBV7-9	TRBJ1-1
TGCGCCAGCAGTGGACAGGGGGTGGCCGGGGAGCTGTTTTTT	CASSGQGVAGELFF	.	TRBD1	TRBV5-1	TRBJ2-2
TGTGCCAGCCATACGGGGGTGGGGCCCGTTCTCTATGGCTACACCTTC	CASHTGVGPVLYGYTF	.	.	TRBV7-8	TRBJ1-2
TGTGCCAGCAGGTTTGGGGGACTAGCGGCCAATGAGCAGTTCTTC	CASRFGGLAANEQFF	.	TRBD2	TRBV27	TRBJ2-1
TGTGCCAGTTCGCACATCGGGGGGACCTACAATGAGCAGTTCTTC	CASSHIGGTYNEQFF	.	TRBD2	TRBV19	TRBJ2-1
TGTGCCAGCAGTTTATTAAGCGGGGGGGATACGCAGTATTTT	CASSLLSGGDTQYF	few	TRBD2	TRBV27	TRBJ2-3
TGTGCCAGTAGGTGGGGCCCAGGCAATGGCTACACCTTC	CASRWGPGNGYTF	few	.	TRBV19	TRBJ1-2
TGCAGCGGACGGCTTGACAGGGGAAGTCCCAATGAGCAGTTCTTC	CSGRLDRGSPNEQFF	few	TRBD1	TRBV29-1	TRBJ2-1
TGCGCCAGCAGCTTGAGCGGACAGAGCAATGAAAAACTGTTTTTT	CASSLSGQSNEKLFF	few	.	TRBV5-1	TRBJ1-4